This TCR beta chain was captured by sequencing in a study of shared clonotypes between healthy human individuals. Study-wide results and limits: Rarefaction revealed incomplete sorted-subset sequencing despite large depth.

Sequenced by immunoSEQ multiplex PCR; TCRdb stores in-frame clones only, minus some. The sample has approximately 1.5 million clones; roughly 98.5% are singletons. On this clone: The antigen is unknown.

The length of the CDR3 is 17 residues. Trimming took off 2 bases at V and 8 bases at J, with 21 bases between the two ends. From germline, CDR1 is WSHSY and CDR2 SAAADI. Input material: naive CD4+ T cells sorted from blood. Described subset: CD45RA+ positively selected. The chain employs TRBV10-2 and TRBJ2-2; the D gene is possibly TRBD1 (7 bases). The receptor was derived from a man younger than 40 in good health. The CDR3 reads CASSETRRDSVIGELFF. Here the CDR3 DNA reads TGCGCCAGCAGTGAGACTAGGCGGGACAGTGTAATTGGGGAGCTGTTTTTT.